This T cell receptor (beta chain) emerged from a study of blood T cell repertoires in COVID-19. Background on the study: From T cells, B-cell-depleted T cells, or PBMCs came the material, which was cDNA or gDNA.

Germline assignment: CDR1 MNHNY and CDR2 SVGAGI (reference sequence). With 11 bases removed from V and 2 bases from J, the gap between germline ends came to 15 bases. The CDR3 length is 13 residues. Seattle patients were enrolled while actively infected and followed longitudinally. In the authors' workflow: Scientists estimated how many nucleated cells there were by amplifying reference gene primers. Assay used: immunoSEQ multiplex PCR; TCRdb lists only in-frame clones, some missing. V and J calls and clone size are given by that table; D and trimming were obtained from the DNA. The data show 300,000 to 400,000 clones, 88% seen once. This clone appeared a few times.

The receptor was derived from a woman in her 70s with COVID-19, enrolled during active disease. This chain joins TRBV6-6 and TRBJ1-2; D is perhaps TRBD1 (6 bases). The sample comprised peripheral blood. The chain's CDR3 is CAGEGGQNYGYTF. CDR3 DNA sequence: TGTGCCGGCGAGGGGGGGCAGAACTATGGCTACACCTTC.